This T cell receptor beta chain comes out of a study of patients and donors after allogeneic stem cell transplantation (dated by TCRdb to 2020 to 2021). From a lookup of the germline V gene, CDR1 and CDR2 are KGHDR and SFDVKD. The CDR3, cysteine through phenylalanine, is 15 amino acids long. Just CDR3 DNA is preserved here, 45 bases in frame from base 1. V is cut back by 5 bases and J by 6 bases, with 4 bases in the junction unmatched. For this clonotype: Its recognized antigen is unknown. Base quality data are lacking; no much larger clone is found one base away.

Libraries were made using RT-PCR. Sequencing took place on a NextSeq 550. TCRdb redid the processing of the public reads, applying fastp at Q25 and MiXCR, and retained in-frame beta chains. For every CDR3 protein sequence, its rows merge into one entry that carries the most common genes and DNA. The table for this sample lists 98,000 or so distinct CDR3 sequences; roughly 37% of them were counted only once. The ten largest clonotypes hold 25% to 35% of the sample. The chain was built from TRBV24-1 and TRBJ2-1, and 12 junctional nucleotides match TRBD1. The sequencing sample was made of blood, either unsorted or a sorted T cell fraction (not recorded which). The clonotype comes from a human donor who was either an allogeneic HSCT recipient or a stem cell or donor lymphocyte infusion donor (not recorded which). It is not recorded whose cells these are; they may come from a transplant donor. The CDR3 region: CATSGGQGARNEQFF. The bases are TGTGCCACCAGTGGGGGACAGGGGGCGCGCAATGAGCAGTTCTTC.